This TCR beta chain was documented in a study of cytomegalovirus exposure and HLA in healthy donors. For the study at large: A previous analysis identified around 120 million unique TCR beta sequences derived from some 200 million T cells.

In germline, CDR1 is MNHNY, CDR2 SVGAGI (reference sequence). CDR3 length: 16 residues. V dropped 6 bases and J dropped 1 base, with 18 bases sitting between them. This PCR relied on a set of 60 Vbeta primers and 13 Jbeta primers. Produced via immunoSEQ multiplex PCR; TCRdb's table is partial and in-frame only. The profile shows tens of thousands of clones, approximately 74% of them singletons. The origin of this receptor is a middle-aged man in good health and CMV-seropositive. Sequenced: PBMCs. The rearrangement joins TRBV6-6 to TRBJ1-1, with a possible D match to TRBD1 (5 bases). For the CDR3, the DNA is TGTGCCAGCAGCAACGGGGGAGGTAGGGGGAACACTGAAGCTTTCTTT. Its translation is CASSNGGGRGNTEAFF.